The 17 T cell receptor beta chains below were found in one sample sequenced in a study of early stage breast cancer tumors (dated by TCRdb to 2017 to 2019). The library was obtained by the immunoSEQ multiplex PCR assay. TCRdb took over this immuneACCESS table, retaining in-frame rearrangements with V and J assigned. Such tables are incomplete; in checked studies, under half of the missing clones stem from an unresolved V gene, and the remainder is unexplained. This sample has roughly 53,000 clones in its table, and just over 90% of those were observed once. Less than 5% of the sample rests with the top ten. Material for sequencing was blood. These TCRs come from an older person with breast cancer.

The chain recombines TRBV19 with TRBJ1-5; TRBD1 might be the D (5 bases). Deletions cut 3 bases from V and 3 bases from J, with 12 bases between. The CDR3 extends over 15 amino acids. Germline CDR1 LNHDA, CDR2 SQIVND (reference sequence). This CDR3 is CASSMSGGNNQPQHF. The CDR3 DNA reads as TGTGCCAGTAGTATGAGTGGGGGGAACAATCAGCCCCAGCATTTT.

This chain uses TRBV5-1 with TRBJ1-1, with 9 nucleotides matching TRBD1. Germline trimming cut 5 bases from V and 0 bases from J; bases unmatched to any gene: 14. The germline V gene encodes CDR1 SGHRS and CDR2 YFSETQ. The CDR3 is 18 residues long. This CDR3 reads CASRLPGTGSEMNTEAFF. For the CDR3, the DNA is TGCGCCAGCAGATTACCCGGGACAGGGTCGGAAATGAACACTGAAGCTTTCTTT.

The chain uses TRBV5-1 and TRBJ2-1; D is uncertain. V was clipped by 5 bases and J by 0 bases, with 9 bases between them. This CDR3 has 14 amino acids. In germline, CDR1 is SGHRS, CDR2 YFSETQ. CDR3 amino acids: CASRGLPSYNEQFF. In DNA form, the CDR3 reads TGCGCCAGCAGGGGCCTGCCCTCCTACAATGAGCAGTTCTTC.

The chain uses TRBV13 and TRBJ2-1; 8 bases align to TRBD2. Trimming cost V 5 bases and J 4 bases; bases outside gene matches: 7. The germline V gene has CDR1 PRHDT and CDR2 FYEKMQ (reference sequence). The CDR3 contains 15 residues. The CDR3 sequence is CASSPRAGVYNEQFF. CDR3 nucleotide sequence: TGTGCCAGCAGCCCTCGAGCGGGGGTATACAATGAGCAGTTCTTC.

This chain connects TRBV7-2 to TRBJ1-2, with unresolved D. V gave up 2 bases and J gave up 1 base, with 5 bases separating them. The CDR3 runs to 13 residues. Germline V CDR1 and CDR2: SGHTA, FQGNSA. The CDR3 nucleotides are TGTGCCAGCAGCTTACAAAATAACTATGGCTACACCTTC. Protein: CASSLQNNYGYTF.

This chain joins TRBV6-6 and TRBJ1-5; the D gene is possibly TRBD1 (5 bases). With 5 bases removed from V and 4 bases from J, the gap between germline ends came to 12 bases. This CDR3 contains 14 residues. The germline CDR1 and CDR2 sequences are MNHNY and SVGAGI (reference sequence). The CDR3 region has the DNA TGTGCCAGCAGTACAGGCTTCCCAAATCAGCCCCAGCATTTT. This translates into CASSTGFPNQPQHF.

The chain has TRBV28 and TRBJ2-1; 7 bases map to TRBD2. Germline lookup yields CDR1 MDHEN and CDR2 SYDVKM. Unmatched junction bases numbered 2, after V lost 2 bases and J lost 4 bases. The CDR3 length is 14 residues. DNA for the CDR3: TGTGCCAGCAGTTTAAGAGCGGGATACAATGAGCAGTTCTTC. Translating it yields CASSLRAGYNEQFF.

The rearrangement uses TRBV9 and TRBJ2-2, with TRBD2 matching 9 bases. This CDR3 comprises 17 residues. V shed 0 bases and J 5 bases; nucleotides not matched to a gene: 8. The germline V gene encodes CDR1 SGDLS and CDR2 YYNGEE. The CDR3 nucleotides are TGTGCCAGCAGCGTAGTTGGTAGCGGGGGAGGAACCGGGGAGCTGTTTTTT. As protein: CASSVVGSGGGTGELFF.

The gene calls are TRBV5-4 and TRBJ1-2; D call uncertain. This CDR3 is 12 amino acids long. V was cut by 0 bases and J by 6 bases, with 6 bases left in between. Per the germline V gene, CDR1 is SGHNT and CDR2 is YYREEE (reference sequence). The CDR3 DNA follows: TGTGCCAGCAGCTTGGGCGGGAATGGCTACACCTTC. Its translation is CASSLGGNGYTF. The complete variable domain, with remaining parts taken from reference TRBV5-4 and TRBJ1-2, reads ETGVTQSPTHLIKTRGQQVTLRCSSQSGHNTVSWYQQALGQGPQFIFQYYREEENGRGNFPPRFSGLQFPNYSSELNVNALELDDSALYLCASSLGGNGYTFGSGTRLTVV.

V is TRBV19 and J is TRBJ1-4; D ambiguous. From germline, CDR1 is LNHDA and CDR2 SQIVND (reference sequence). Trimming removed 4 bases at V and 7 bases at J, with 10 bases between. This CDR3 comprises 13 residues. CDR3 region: CASSKGEFEKLFF. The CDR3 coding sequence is TGTGCCAGTAGTAAGGGAGAGTTTGAAAAACTGTTTTTT.

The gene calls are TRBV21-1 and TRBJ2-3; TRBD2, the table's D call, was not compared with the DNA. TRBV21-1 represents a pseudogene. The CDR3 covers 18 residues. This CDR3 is CASSTSFTSLTSSDTQYF. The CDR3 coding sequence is TGTGCCAGCAGCACCAGCTTTACTAGTCTGACCTCGAGCGATACGCAGTATTTT.

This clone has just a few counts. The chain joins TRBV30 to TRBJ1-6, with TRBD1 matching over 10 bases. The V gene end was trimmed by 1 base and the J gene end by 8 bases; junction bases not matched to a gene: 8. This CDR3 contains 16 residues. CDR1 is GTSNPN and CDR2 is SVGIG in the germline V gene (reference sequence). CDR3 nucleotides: TGTGCCTGGAGTGCATGGGGGACAGGGGAACATTCACCCCTCCACTTT. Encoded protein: CAWSAWGTGEHSPLHF.

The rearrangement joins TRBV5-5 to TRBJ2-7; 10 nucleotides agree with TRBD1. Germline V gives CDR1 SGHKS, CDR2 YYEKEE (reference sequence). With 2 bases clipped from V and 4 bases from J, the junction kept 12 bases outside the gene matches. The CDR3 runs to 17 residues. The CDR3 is CASSLTFDRGQGYEQYF. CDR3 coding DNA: TGTGCCAGCAGCTTAACATTCGACAGGGGGCAGGGGTACGAGCAGTACTTC.

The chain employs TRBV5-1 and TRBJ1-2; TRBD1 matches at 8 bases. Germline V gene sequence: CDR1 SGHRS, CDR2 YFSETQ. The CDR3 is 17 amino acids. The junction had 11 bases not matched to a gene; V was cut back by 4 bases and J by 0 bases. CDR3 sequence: CASSPGTGPLSNYGYTF. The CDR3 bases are TGCGCCAGCAGCCCCGGGACAGGCCCGCTGTCTAACTATGGCTACACCTTC.

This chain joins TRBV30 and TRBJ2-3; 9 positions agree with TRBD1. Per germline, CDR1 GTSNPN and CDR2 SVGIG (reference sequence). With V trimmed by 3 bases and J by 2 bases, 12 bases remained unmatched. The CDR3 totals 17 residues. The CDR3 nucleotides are TGTGCCTGGAGGCCCTCCGGGACAGGGATAATCACAGATACGCAGTATTTT. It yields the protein CAWRPSGTGIITDTQYF.

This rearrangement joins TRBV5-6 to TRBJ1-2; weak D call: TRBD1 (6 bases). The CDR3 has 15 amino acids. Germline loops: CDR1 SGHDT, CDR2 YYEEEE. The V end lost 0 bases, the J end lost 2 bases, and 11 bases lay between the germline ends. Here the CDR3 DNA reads TGTGCCAGCAGCTTGGCAGGGGCGAAGAACTATGGCTACACCTTC. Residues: CASSLAGAKNYGYTF.

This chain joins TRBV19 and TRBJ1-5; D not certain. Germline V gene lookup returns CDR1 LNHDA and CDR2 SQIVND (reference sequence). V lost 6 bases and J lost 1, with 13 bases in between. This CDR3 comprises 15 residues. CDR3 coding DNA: TGTGCCAGTAGCTTCATAGACGGGAGCAATCAGCCCCAGCATTTT. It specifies CASSFIDGSNQPQHF.